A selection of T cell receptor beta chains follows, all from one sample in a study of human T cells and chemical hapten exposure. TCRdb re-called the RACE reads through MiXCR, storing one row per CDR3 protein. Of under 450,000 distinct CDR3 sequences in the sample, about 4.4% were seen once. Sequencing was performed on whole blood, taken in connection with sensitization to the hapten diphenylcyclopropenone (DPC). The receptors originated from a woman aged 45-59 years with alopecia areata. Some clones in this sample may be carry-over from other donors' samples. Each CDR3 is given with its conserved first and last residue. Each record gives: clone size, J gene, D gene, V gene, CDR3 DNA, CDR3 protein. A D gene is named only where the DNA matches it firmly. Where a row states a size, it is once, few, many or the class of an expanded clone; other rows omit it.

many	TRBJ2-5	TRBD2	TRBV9	TGTGCCAGCAGCGTAGGAACCGGGACTAGCGGGGTTCAAGAGACCCAGTACTTC	CASSVGTGTSGVQETQYF
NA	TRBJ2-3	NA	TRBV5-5	TGTGCCTGCAGCGTACCCAGGGTTCGCACAGATACGCAGTATTTT	CACSVPRVRTDTQYF
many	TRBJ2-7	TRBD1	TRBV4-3	TGCGCCAGCAGCCAAGTCGCAGGGGGCCACGAGCAGTACTTC	CASSQVAGGHEQYF
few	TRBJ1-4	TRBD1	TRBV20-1	TGCAGTGCTTTGGACAGGGCCAATGAAAAACTGTTTTTT	CSALDRANEKLFF
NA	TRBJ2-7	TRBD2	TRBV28	TGTGCCAGCATGAGTAGGAGCGGGAGGGGGTACGAGCAGTACTTC	CASMSRSGRGYEQYF
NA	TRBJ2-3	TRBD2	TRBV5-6	TGTGCCAGCAGCTACATGACTAGCGGGAGTGCAGATACGCAGTATTTT	CASSYMTSGSADTQYF
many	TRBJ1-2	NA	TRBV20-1	TGCAGTGCTAGTTCGTCTATGGACAAAGACTTC	CSASSSMDKDF
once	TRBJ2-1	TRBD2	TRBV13	TGTGCCAGCAGCTTAGCGGGGACTACCGGGAACCTAGAGTACAATGAGCAGTTCTTC	CASSLAGTTGNLEYNEQFF
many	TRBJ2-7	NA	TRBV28	TGTGCCAGCAGTTTAGCCGGCCCCCTCGAGCAGTACTTC	CASSLAGPLEQYF
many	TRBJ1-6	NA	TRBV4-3	TGCGCCAGCAGCCAAGGGAATTACCGTGATCCCCTCCACTTT	CASSQGNYRDPLHF
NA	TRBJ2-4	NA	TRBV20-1	TGCAGTGCTAAAGTTGGCAGGGTTGAAAACATTCAGTACTTC	CSAKVGRVENIQYF
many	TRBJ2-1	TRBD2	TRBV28	TGTGCCAGCGCGGCAGGACTACTAGCGGGCCCCTACAATGAGCAGTTCTTC	CASAAGLLAGPYNEQFF
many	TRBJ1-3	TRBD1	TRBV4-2	TGTGCCAGCAGCCAAGAAGGGGGACAGGGCTCTGGAAACACCATATATTTT	CASSQEGGQGSGNTIYF
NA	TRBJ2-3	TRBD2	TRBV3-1	TGTGCCAGCAGCCAAGAAGGGTTAGCGGGGGGGCCCGGAGATACGCAGTATTTT	CASSQEGLAGGPGDTQYF
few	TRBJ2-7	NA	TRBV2	TGTGCCAGCAGTCTCCAGGGGGAGGGCGAGCAGTACTTC	CASSLQGEGEQYF
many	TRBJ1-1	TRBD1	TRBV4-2	TGTGCCAGCAGCCAAGATCGTCGGGACAGGGTAAGGACTGAAGCTTTCTTT	CASSQDRRDRVRTEAFF
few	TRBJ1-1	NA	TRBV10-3	TGTGCCATCAGTGAAGGGCAGTGGTTGACTGAAGCTTTCTTT	CAISEGQWLTEAFF
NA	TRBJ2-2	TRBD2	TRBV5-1	TGCGCCAGCAGCTCCTCACTAGCGGGGACGACCGGGGAGCTGTTTTTT	CASSSSLAGTTGELFF
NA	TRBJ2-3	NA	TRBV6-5	TGTGCCAGCAGTTACCAGGGACAAAGCTTGACAGATACGCAGTATTTT	CASSYQGQSLTDTQYF
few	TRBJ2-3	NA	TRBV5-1	TGCGCCAGCCGCCGCGGGGCTAGTGGGGTTTCCGATACGCAGTATTTT	CASRRGASGVSDTQYF
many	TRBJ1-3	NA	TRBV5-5	TGTGCCAGCAGTCCGGTCGTGCAGCCTGGAAACACCATATATTTT	CASSPVVQPGNTIYF
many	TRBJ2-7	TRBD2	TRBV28	TGTGCCAGCAGTTTTAGCGGGAGGGCCGCCTACGAGCAGTACTTC	CASSFSGRAAYEQYF
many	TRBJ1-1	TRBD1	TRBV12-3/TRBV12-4	TGTGCCAGCAGTTGGACAGGGTCTGAAGCTTTCTTT	CASSWTGSEAFF
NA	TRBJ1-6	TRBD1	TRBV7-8	TGTGCCAGCAGCTCCACAGGGGGAACCAAATCCCTCCACTTT	CASSSTGGTKSLHF
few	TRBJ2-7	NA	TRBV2	TGTGCCAGCAGTGGGCGGTACTACGAGCAGTACTTC	CASSGRYYEQYF
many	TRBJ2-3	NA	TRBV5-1	TGCGCCAGCAGCGTGAGAGGGGGGGCGAGCACAGATACGCAGTATTTT	CASSVRGGASTDTQYF
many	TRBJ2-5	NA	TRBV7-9	TGTGCCAGCAGCTTAACAACGTGGGCCAGGGGTAGAGAGACCCAGTACTTC	CASSLTTWARGRETQYF
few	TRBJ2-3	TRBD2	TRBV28	TGTGCCAGCAGGCCTAGCGGGAGCGCAGATACGCAGTATTTT	CASRPSGSADTQYF
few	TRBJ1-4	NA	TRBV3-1	TGTGCCAGCAGCCAAGCTGCGGGAACTGCTAATGAAAAACTGTTTTTT	CASSQAAGTANEKLFF
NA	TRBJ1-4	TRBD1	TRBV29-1	TGCAGCGTGGTAGACAGGGATAATGAAAAACTGTTTTTT	CSVVDRDNEKLFF
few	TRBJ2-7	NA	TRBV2	TGTGCCAGCAGGGGGGCAAGGTACGAGCAGTACTTC	CASRGARYEQYF
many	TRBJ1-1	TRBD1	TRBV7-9	TGTGCCAGCAGCTCCCCCAGGGGGCGGGCGGGGATGAACACTGAAGCTTTCTTT	CASSSPRGRAGMNTEAFF